This is a list of T cell receptor beta chains from one sample in a study of Ad26.COV2.S vaccination and SARS-CoV-2 variants. The repertoire was sequenced with immunoSEQ multiplex PCR; TCRdb's copy has only in-frame clones and lacks some. The repertoire holds approximately 500,000 clones, with 87% as singletons. Specimen: peripheral blood, collected in a trial of Ad26.COV2.S vaccine versus placebo. The receptors derive from a person between 18 and 60 years old who received the Ad26.COV2.S COVID-19 vaccine or a placebo. CDR3s include the opening cysteine and the closing phenylalanine or tryptophan. Each record gives: D gene, V gene, J gene, clone size, CDR3 length, CDR3 protein, CDR3 DNA. D genes are given only for firm matches. Only some rows state a clone size, as once, few, many or a class for expanded clones.

.	TRBV2	TRBJ2-3	.	12	CASDRPLETQYF	TGTGCCAGCGACCGTCCACTAGAAACGCAGTATTTT
.	TRBV5-1	TRBJ1-1	once	13	CASSSSLNTEAFF	TGCGCCAGCAGCTCAAGCTTGAACACTGAAGCTTTCTTT
TRBD2	TRBV7-2	TRBJ2-1	.	17	CASSSTGTSVSYNEQFF	TGTGCCAGCAGCTCCACCGGGACTAGCGTCTCCTACAATGAGCAGTTCTTC
.	TRBV2	TRBJ2-2	.	15	CASSEARANTGELFF	TGTGCCAGCAGTGAAGCTCGGGCCAACACCGGGGAGCTGTTTTTT
.	TRBV2	TRBJ2-7	.	13	CASSRELTYEQYF	TGTGCCAGCAGCAGGGAACTTACCTACGAGCAGTACTTC
.	TRBV3-1/TRBV3-2	TRBJ2-7	.	17	CASSQVVVQGTSYEQYF	TGTGCCAGCAGCCAAGTAGTAGTTCAAGGAACCTCCTACGAGCAGTACTTC
.	TRBV5-6	TRBJ1-5	.	14	CASSPGPSNQPQHF	TGTGCCAGCAGCCCGGGACCAAGCAATCAGCCCCAGCATTTT
.	TRBV20-1	TRBJ1-6	.	14	CSASNPGGGAPLHF	TGCAGTGCTAGTAATCCAGGTGGAGGAGCACCCCTCCACTTT
.	TRBV18	TRBJ1-3	once	16	CASSPQVTASGNTIYF	TGTGCCAGCTCACCACAAGTCACAGCCTCTGGAAACACCATATATTTT
.	TRBV5-1	TRBJ2-3	few	16	CASSLGPSDGTDTQYF	TGCGCCAGCAGCTTGGGCCCTAGCGACGGCACAGATACGCAGTATTTT
.	TRBV5-4	TRBJ2-3	.	16	CASSLRRVEGTDTQYF	TGTGCCAGCAGCTTGAGGAGGGTAGAGGGCACAGATACGCAGTATTTT